A selection of T cell receptor beta chains follows, all from one sample in a study of memory CD4+ T cells and cytomegalovirus serostatus. Here immunoSEQ multiplex PCR was the method, and the copy in TCRdb shows in-frame clones only, minus some. The repertoire holds tens of thousands of clones, with roughly 81% as singletons. The specimen sequenced was memory CD4+ T cells from blood. The receptors were sampled from an adult in good health and CMV-seronegative. Each CDR3 is given with its conserved first and last residue.

>TRBJ2-3|TRBV6-1
CASSSGGPDTQYF
>TRBJ2-7|TRBV5-1
CASSRGQVTYEQYF
>TRBJ2-7|TRBV28
CASSINRGPYEQYF
>TRBJ2-7|TRBV27
CASSFWGSPNEQYF
>TRBJ2-4|TRBV27
CASSSRTGNIQYF
>TRBJ2-5|TRBV10-3
CAISESGQGALFVETQYF
>TRBJ2-3|TRBV5-4
CASSLQGGDTQYF
>TRBJ1-5|TRBV6-5
CASTEASQPQHF
>TRBJ1-5|TRBV18
CASSRDRGGQPQHF
>TRBJ2-7|TRBV5-5
CASSSRDRGRVQQYF
>TRBJ2-1|TRBV7-3
CASSLLGGLNEQFF
>TRBJ1-4|TRBV27
CASSSASTNEKLFF
>-|TRBV6-6
CASRHGTGQDGEQYF
>TRBJ2-3|TRBV5-6
CASSLAATSGRTDTQYF
>TRBJ1-2|TRBV27
CASTKGQDYGYTF
>TRBJ2-5|TRBV27
CASSFRPQETQYF
>TRBJ2-3|TRBV11-2
CASSFGGLPGDTQYF
>TRBJ1-6|TRBV7-9
CASSSGRHEGSPLHF
>TRBJ2-7|TRBV11-3
CASSRRDRVGEQYF
>TRBJ2-7|TRBV6-1
CASSESIGDTYYEQYF
>TRBJ2-5|TRBV28
CASSFRGAQTQYF
>TRBJ1-5|TRBV7-9
CASSPSGNNQPQHF
>TRBJ1-1|TRBV25-1
CASTLPGVGNTEAFF
>TRBJ2-7|TRBV30
CAWSTGPNSFF
>TRBJ2-1|TRBV28
CASGIGDEQFF
>TRBJ2-1|TRBV5-1
CASSLLRGYNEQFF
>TRBJ2-1|TRBV29-1
CSVEDPYRDSGRFLYNEQFF
>TRBJ2-5|TRBV28
CASSWGSGTQYF
>TRBJ1-2|TRBV28
CASRSVSDYGYTF
>TRBJ2-7|TRBV4-1
CASSQASGGREWEQYF
>TRBJ2-5|TRBV7-2
CASSLVGSPAGDETQYF
>TRBJ1-1|TRBV30
CAWPGTGTTEAFF